This T cell receptor (delta chain) was documented in a study of γδ T cells in repeated Plasmodium falciparum infection. General study findings and limits: Many TCRgamma sequences overlapped between individuals in stable Vgamma9/Vdelta2+ repertoires.

TRG and TRD sequences were obtained from every sorted gammadelta sample. TCRdb repeated clone calling on the multiplex PCR reads with CATT. The sample records 53,000 or so delta-chain clones, approximately 2% being singletons. This CDR3 is built from 24 residues. Per the germline V gene, CDR1 is TSWWSYY and CDR2 is QGS. The junction had 28 bases not matched to a gene; V was cut back by 1 base and J by 1 base. With respect to this clone: The antigen remains undetermined. TCRdb lists the protein of a much larger clone for this DNA, which differs at residue 18, so this is likely a read error; the protein given here is translated from the DNA itself.

Bulk repertoires came from Vgamma9/Vdelta2+ or Vdelta2-negative gammadelta T cells flow-sorted from PBMC. The chain employs TRDV1 and TRDJ1, with 9 positions matching TRDD3. The J gene comes from matching the DNA to germline here; TCRdb lacks it. Sequencing input: gamma-delta T cells from blood. The receptor was derived from a pool of human donors (malaria-infected and uninfected, not separated). DNA of the CDR3: TGTGCTCTTGGGGAACCCCATTTTTCCCTGATCTGGGGGATGAGGAGGAGGTGCACCGATAAACTCATCTTT. It specifies CALGEPHFSLIWGMRRRCTDKLIF.